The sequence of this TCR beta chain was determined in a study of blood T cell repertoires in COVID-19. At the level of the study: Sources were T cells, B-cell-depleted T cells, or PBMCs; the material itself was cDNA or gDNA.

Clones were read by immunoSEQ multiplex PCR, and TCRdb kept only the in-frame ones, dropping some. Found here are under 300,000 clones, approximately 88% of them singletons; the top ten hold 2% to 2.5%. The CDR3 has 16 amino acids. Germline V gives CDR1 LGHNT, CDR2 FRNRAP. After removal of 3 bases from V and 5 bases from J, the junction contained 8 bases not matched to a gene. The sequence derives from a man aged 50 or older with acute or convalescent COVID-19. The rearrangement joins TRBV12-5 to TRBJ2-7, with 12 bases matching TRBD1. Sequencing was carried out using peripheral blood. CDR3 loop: CASGFSTGTGGDEQYF. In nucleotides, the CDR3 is TGTGCTAGTGGTTTTAGTACCGGGACAGGGGGCGACGAGCAGTACTTC. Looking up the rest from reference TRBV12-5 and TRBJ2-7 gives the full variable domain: DARVTQTPRHKVTEMGQEVTMRCQPILGHNTVFWYRQTMMQGLELLAYFRNRAPLDDSGMPKDRFSAEMPDATLATLKIQPSEPRDSAVYFCASGFSTGTGGDEQYFGPGTRLTVT.